Listed here is a single TCR beta chain. Antigen unknown. The sample is drawn from a study of T cell repertoires in cytomegalovirus infection. Study information: As its CMV epitopes, the study selected recently identified HLA-C-restricted and well-studied HLA-B-restricted targets.

Study conclusions and caveats: The ex vivo response was dominated by HLA-C-restricted CMV-specific TCR beta clonotypes. Identification of carriers of CMV plus the relevant HLA was performed using cumulative public TCR beta family frequency.

TCRdb independently ran MiXCR on the reads; one entry per CDR3 protein. The sample has around 100,000 distinct CDR3 sequences, around 45% seen once; the top ten hold about 74%. Germline V gene data show CDR1 as SGHVS and CDR2 as FQNEAQ. V lost 5 bases to trimming and J lost 7 bases; unmatched junction nucleotides: 12. The CDR3 extends over 17 amino acids. The sample here was CD8+ T cells from cultured PBMCs, taken from culture after CMV antigen stimulation. This TCR came from a human donor in good health (CMV status not recorded). Some clones in this sample may be carry-over from other donors' samples. This chain uses TRBV7-8 with TRBJ2-1; 12 bases map to TRBD2. CDR3 protein: CASSAASGGASRNEQFF. The DNA of the CDR3 is TGTGCCAGCAGCGCGGCTAGCGGGGGGGCGTCGAGGAATGAGCAGTTCTTC.